This is a list of T cell receptor beta chains from one sample in a study of T cell responses to AZD1222 COVID-19 vaccine. Some clones are missing from TCRdb's copy, which holds only in-frame ones; the method was immunoSEQ multiplex PCR. The table lists around 100,000 clones, about 90% of them singletons. Sequenced material: peripheral blood, taken 28 days after the second AZD1222 dose. These receptors all come from an adult who received the AZD1222 COVID-19 vaccine. Each CDR3 is given with its conserved first and last residue. A D gene is named only where the DNA matches it firmly. For some rows the clone size is stated as once, few or many, or as a class when expanded; others skip it.

v_gene,d_gene,abundance,j_gene,CDR3nt,CDR3aa
TRBV27,NA,NA,TRBJ2-4,TGTGCCAGCAGTTCCACGTGGGGCGGAAGGGTCAAAAACATTCAGTACTTC,CASSSTWGGRVKNIQYF
TRBV11-2,NA,once,TRBJ1-1,TGTGCCAGCAGCTTAGAGGGGGACCCAAACACTGAAGCTTTCTTT,CASSLEGDPNTEAFF
TRBV19,NA,NA,TRBJ2-7,TGTGCCAGTAGAACATCGGGAGAGCAGTACTTC,CASRTSGEQYF
TRBV5-1,TRBD2,NA,TRBJ2-7,TGCGCCAGCAGCTTGGATCTAGCGGGAGAAGCCACCTACGAGCAGTACTTC,CASSLDLAGEATYEQYF
TRBV5-1,NA,NA,TRBJ1-1,TGCGCCAGCAGCTTGAGTTTTGGGGGAATCACTGAAGCTTTCTTT,CASSLSFGGITEAFF
TRBV11-2,TRBD1,NA,TRBJ1-5,TGTGCCAGCAGTTGGGACAGGGGCGAGAATCAGCCCCAGCATTTT,CASSWDRGENQPQHF
TRBV7-2,NA,few,TRBJ2-5,TGTGCCAGCAGCTTAGGCTTTGGGACCCCCGCAGCCCAGTACTTC,CASSLGFGTPAAQYF
TRBV4-1,TRBD2,NA,TRBJ2-1,TGCGCCAGCAGCCAAGTCACCAGCGGGAGGGCAGGGGGCAATGAGCAGTTCTTC,CASSQVTSGRAGGNEQFF
TRBV19,NA,NA,TRBJ2-3,TGTGCCAGTAGTATAGTGGAGGCAGATACGCAGTATTTT,CASSIVEADTQYF
TRBV15,NA,NA,TRBJ1-6,TGTGCCACCAGCAAAAATCCGGGGAACAGATATTCGTCACCCCTCCACTTT,CATSKNPGNRYSSPLHF
TRBV21-1,NA,NA,TRBJ2-1,TGTGCCAGCAGTAGATTAAGACAGGGGAGAAATGAGCAGTTCTTC,CASSRLRQGRNEQFF
TRBV28,NA,NA,TRBJ1-6,TGTGCCAGCAGCGTACAGAAGCTGAATTCACCCCTCCACTTT,CASSVQKLNSPLHF
TRBV28,NA,NA,TRBJ1-6,TGTGCCAGCGGGACACAGACTTCACCCCTCCACTTT,CASGTQTSPLHF
TRBV9,NA,NA,TRBJ1-4,TGTGCCAGCAGCGCCGACAGCTCAACTAATGAAAAACTGTTTTTT,CASSADSSTNEKLFF
TRBV5-5,NA,NA,TRBJ2-1,TGTGCCAGCAGCTTGTGGGACAACGAGCAGTTCTTC,CASSLWDNEQFF
TRBV7-2,NA,NA,TRBJ2-2,TGTGCCAGCACCCAGGCATCGGGGACCGGGGAGCTGTTTTTT,CASTQASGTGELFF
TRBV19,NA,few,TRBJ2-6,TGTGCCAGTAGTATTACTGGGGCCAACGTCCTGACTTTC,CASSITGANVLTF
TRBV28,NA,NA,TRBJ2-2,TGTGCCAGCAGTTCGCCGGGACAAAACACCGGGGAGCTGTTTTTT,CASSSPGQNTGELFF
TRBV12-3/TRBV12-4,NA,few,TRBJ2-2,TGTGCCTTTCTCGGGACCAACGGGGAGCTGTTTTTT,CAFLGTNGELFF
TRBV5-4,TRBD2,NA,TRBJ2-1,TGTGCCAGCAGCTTACGCCCGGGGGGGCGCAATGAGCAGTTCTTC,CASSLRPGGRNEQFF
TRBV29-1,TRBD2,NA,TRBJ2-7,TGCAGCGTTGAAGCTGCGAGTCTAGCGGGGGAGCAGTACTTC,CSVEAASLAGEQYF
TRBV28,TRBD1,once,TRBJ2-3,TGTGCCAGCAGTAGGACAGGGGCGGGCACAGATACGCAGTATTTT,CASSRTGAGTDTQYF
TRBV12-3/TRBV12-4,NA,NA,TRBJ2-2,TGTGCCAGCAGTTTACTCGGGGAGCTGTTTTTT,CASSLLGELFF
TRBV28,TRBD1,NA,TRBJ1-2,TGTGCCAGCAGTTTAGGAGGGGGCGCTCCTGACTACACCTTC,CASSLGGGAPDYTF
TRBV10-3,NA,NA,TRBJ1-2,TGTGCCATCAGTGAGTTCGATTCAGGTGGGGCGAATGGCTACACCTTC,CAISEFDSGGANGYTF
TRBV4-2,NA,NA,TRBJ2-4,TGTGCCAGCAGCCAAGTCCGTAGGGGGAATGAAAACATTCAGTACTTC,CASSQVRRGNENIQYF
TRBV27,NA,NA,TRBJ2-2,TGTGCCAGCAGTTCGCCAGTTACCGGGGAGCTGTTTTTT,CASSSPVTGELFF
TRBV30,TRBD2,NA,TRBJ2-7,TGTGCCTGGAGGGAACTAGCGGGAGGGCGCGAGCAGTACTTC,CAWRELAGGREQYF
TRBV4-3,NA,NA,TRBJ1-4,TGCGCCAGCAGCCCGACAGGAACTAATGAAAAACTGTTTTTT,CASSPTGTNEKLFF
TRBV28,NA,NA,TRBJ1-1,TGTGCCAGCAGTTTCGGGGGGTCCGCAGCGTGGAACACTGAAGCTTTCTTT,CASSFGGSAAWNTEAFF
TRBV27,TRBD2,NA,TRBJ2-1,TGTGCCAGCAGTTCCCGGGTAGGGGTCGGAGCGGGAGAGAATGAGCAGTTCTTC,CASSSRVGVGAGENEQFF
TRBV28,TRBD1,NA,TRBJ1-2,TGTGCCAGCAGCCCCCCGACAGGGTTGGGATTATATGGCTACACCTTC,CASSPPTGLGLYGYTF
TRBV18,NA,NA,TRBJ1-1,TGTGCCAGCTCACCACAGGGTTCTCCCTTGGGGACTGAAGCTTTCTTT,CASSPQGSPLGTEAFF
TRBV2,NA,NA,TRBJ2-5,TGTGCCAGCAGGGCACCGGGAGAAGAGACCCAGTACTTC,CASRAPGEETQYF
TRBV6-6,NA,NA,TRBJ1-5,TGTGCCAGCACCACCAGGGGTTCTGGCAATCAGCCCCAGCATTTT,CASTTRGSGNQPQHF
TRBV11-1,NA,few,TRBJ2-7,TGTGCCAGCAGCTATGCCGGGACACTCTACGAGCAGTACTTC,CASSYAGTLYEQYF
TRBV30,NA,once,TRBJ1-6,TGTGCCTGGAGTACAGAAACTCCAGGGCCCCTCCACTTT,CAWSTETPGPLHF
TRBV6-2/TRBV6-3,TRBD2,NA,TRBJ2-1,TGTGCCAGCAGTTCCGGGACTAGCGGGTTCTCCTACAATGAGCAGTTCTTC,CASSSGTSGFSYNEQFF
TRBV3-1/TRBV3-2,TRBD2,once,TRBJ2-5,TGTGCCAGCAGCCAAGGGGGCCTAGCGGGAGACATAGAGACCCAGTACTTC,CASSQGGLAGDIETQYF
TRBV7-2,NA,many,TRBJ1-6,TGTGCCAGCAGCTTAACGGTAGTAAATTCACCCCTCCACTTT,CASSLTVVNSPLHF
TRBV5-5,TRBD1,NA,TRBJ2-7,TGTGCCAGCAGACGACCGGGACAGGGGATTAGTGGGCAGTACTTC,CASRRPGQGISGQYF